This T cell receptor beta chain came from a study of long-term antiretroviral therapy in people with HIV. CDR3 length: 16 amino acids. Germline CDR1 reads MNHEY; CDR2 reads SMNVEV (reference sequence). V was clipped by 5 bases and J by 5 bases, with 21 bases between them. Survey-level resolution applied to immunoSEQ assay v3.0. Profiling relied on immunoSEQ multiplex PCR, and the TCRdb table lists in-frame clones only, not all of them. The sample shows roughly 28,000 clones, roughly 92% of them seen only once. The chain uses TRBV27 and TRBJ2-5; a weak D match, TRBD1 (6 bases). Sample: unsorted PBMCs, taken 6.2 years after starting antiretroviral therapy. The clonotype comes from a man between 40 and 49 years old with HIV. The CDR3 sequence: CASSHDRARGYETQYF. The DNA for the CDR3 is TGTGCCAGCAGTCACGACCGGGCCAGGGGTTACGAGACCCAGTACTTC.